This TCR beta chain derives from a study of OX40 agonist ivuxolimab in advanced cancers. Study-wide results and caveats: The antigen specificity of the peripheral T cells (those that were expanded) was not determined. Clonal expansion was seen in CD4+ and CD8+ blood T cells by week 6 at 0.1 to 3.0 mg/kg. Average numbers of expanded clones were greater in CD8+ T cells than in CD4+.

Profiling relied on immunoSEQ multiplex PCR, and the TCRdb table lists in-frame clones only, not all of them. The sample includes under 65,000 clones, approximately 90% of them seen just once. Note on this clone: What it binds is not known.

Per the germline V gene, CDR1 is SQVTM and CDR2 is ANQGSEA. V shed 5 bases and J 4 bases; nucleotides not matched to a gene: 10. The CDR3 covers 15 residues. The V and J genes are TRBV29-1 and TRBJ1-2, with 10 nucleotides matching TRBD1. The sequence was collected from an adult with an advanced solid tumor such as melanoma, head and neck, liver or kidney cancer. Sequences were derived from CD4+ or CD8+ T cells sorted from blood, sampled in a trial of the OX40 agonist ivuxolimab. The DNA for the CDR3 is TGCAGCGTTCCGGGACAGGGGTCTTTTTTCTATGGCTACACCTTC. Translating gives CSVPGQGSFFYGYTF. Based on the CDR3 plus reference TRBV29-1 and TRBJ1-2, the full variable domain is SAVISQKPSRDICQRGTSLTIQCQVDSQVTMMFWYRQQPGQSLTLIATANQGSEATYESGFVIDKFPISRPNLTFSTLTVSNMSPEDSSIYLCSVPGQGSFFYGYTFGSGTRLTVV.